This record looks at one TCR beta chain sequence and its context. The sample holds a few counts of this clonotype. The antigen this receptor binds is unknown. Base qualities are not recorded, but no much larger clone differs from it by a single base. Systemically healthy Caucasian individuals from Russia, around 39 in total and aged about 6 to 100 years, were included as donors. Each donor gave around 9.8 milliliters of peripheral blood, collected into EDTA-treated Vacutainer tubes. Ficoll-Paque density-gradient centrifugation was used to isolate PBMCs, with at least 6 million per sample. Trizol reagent was used to extract total RNA from PBMCs, with at least 6 micrograms per sample. Naive CD45RAhigh/CD27high T cell percentages were measured by flow cytometry on a PBMC aliquot from every donor. The sample belongs to a study of blood T cells in healthy people across ages (dated by TCRdb to 2015 to 2017). The study in broad terms: In model experiments, template switching captured roughly one uniquely barcoded TCR beta cDNA molecule for every two T cells. The study measured age-related changes in TCR beta repertoire diversity using deep sequencing normalized with unique cDNA molecular identifiers. The donors were split into four age groups: young (average 16 years), middle-aged (more than 35), aged (roughly 60) and long-lived (under 85). To avoid experimental bias, donors of different ages were distributed randomly across sequencing lanes. For two donors (one aged 18 to 29 and one aged 80 or older), the study analyzed two additional independent replicas of 1 million unique cDNA reads from the same blood draw. Results the study describes overall, beyond this receptor: Observed TCR beta diversity correlated strongly with the percentage of naive T cells measured by flow cytometry. The long-lived group showed more naive CD4+ T cells, fewer expanded clones and increased TCR diversity than the aged group, suggesting age selection. Since profiling was done on bulk unsorted PBMCs, naive and antigen-experienced compartments could not be conclusively compared. Total diversity estimates from one million sequenced T cells were considered lower bounds and underestimates. As age increased, observed TCR beta diversity per million T cells dropped in a roughly linear way, and a significant reduction was already evident by age about 40. The CMV infection status of donors was not known, potentially confounding age-related changes in expanded clonotypes.

V loses 5 bases, J loses 8 bases, and the germline ends lie 26 bases apart. CDR1 SQVTM and CDR2 ANQGSEA are derived from the germline V gene. Measured from the cysteine to the phenylalanine, the CDR3 is 16 residues long. Only the CDR3 portion is preserved as DNA: 48 bases, with reading frame beginning at the first base. The protocol used for the library was 5' RACE. Data came from an Illumina HiSeq 2500. A second PCR of roughly 6 to 11 cycles was run with a J-beta primer mix and a sample-barcoded 5' primer. A template-switch 5' adaptor carrying 12 random nucleotides introduced a unique molecular identifier onto each TCR beta cDNA molecule. Each sample yielded at least 2.5 million CDR3-containing paired-end reads. First-strand cDNA synthesis was performed from all RNA using the Mint cDNA synthesis kit, with priming by a TRBC-specific oligonucleotide. Following uracil-DNA glycosylase treatment, a first 18-cycle PCR with universal primers M1SS and BC2_uni_R was performed on all cDNA. Under the source paper's analysis protocol: Each sample was normalized by randomly selecting 1 million high-quality reads, each carrying a distinct molecular identifier. Instead of being binned into consensus sequences, reads with shared molecular identifiers were discarded. MiTCR, with a Q25 quality threshold and the strictest error-elimination algorithm, was used for CDR3 identification, clonotype clustering and error correction. A nonparametric unseen species model with Euler transformation was used to estimate a lower bound on total TCR beta diversity. The public reads were quality trimmed at Q25 with fastp and then assembled into clones with MiXCR by TCRdb, keeping productive beta chains. Each CDR3 protein gets just one entry, which takes the most common genes and DNA from the rows behind it. Clone size and V and J calls follow TCRdb, not the original study. The sample table holds 650,000 or so distinct CDR3 sequences, of which under 65% were seen once. Together, the top ten hold roughly 14% of the sample.

The source is a woman aged 80 or older in good health. Source material: blood. The chain was built from TRBV29-1 and TRBJ2-3, and TRBD2 may be the D gene, going by 6 matching bases. The DNA reads as follows: TGCAGCGTTAGCCACCAACTAGCAGCCGTGGGGGGTACGCAGTATTTT. Translated, this gives CSVSHQLAAVGGTQYF.